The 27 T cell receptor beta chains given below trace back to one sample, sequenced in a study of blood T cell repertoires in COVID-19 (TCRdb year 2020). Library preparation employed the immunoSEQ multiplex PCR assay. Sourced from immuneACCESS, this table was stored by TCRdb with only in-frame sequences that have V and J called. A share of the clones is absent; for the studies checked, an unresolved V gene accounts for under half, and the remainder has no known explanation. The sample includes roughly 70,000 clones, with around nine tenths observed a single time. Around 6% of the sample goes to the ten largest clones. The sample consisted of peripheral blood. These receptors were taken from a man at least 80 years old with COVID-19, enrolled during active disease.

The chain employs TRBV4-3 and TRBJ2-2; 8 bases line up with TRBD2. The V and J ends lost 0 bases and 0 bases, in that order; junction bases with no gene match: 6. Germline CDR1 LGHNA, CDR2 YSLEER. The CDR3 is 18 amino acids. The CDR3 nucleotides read TGCGCCAGCAGCCAAGAGCCAAAGCGGGGGACGAACACCGGGGAGCTGTTTTTT. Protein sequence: CASSQEPKRGTNTGELFF.

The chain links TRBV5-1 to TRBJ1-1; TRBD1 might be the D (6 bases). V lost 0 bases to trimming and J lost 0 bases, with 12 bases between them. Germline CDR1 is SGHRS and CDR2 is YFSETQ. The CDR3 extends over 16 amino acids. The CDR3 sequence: CASSLVTGRLNTEAFF. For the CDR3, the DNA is TGCGCCAGCAGCTTGGTGACAGGTAGACTGAACACTGAAGCTTTCTTT.

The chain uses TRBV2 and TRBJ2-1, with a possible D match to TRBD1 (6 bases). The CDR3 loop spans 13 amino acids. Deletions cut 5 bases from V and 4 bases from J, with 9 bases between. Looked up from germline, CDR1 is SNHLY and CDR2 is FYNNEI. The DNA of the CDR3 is TGTGCCAGCAGTTCGGACAGATACAATGAGCAGTTCTTC. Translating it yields CASSSDRYNEQFF.

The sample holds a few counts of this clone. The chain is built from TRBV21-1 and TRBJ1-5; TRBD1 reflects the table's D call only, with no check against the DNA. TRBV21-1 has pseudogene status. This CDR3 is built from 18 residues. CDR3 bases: TGTGCCAGCAGCAAATGGAGGTTGAGGACAGGGGAAGGTCAGCCCCAGCATTTT. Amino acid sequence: CASSKWRLRTGEGQPQHF.

CDR3 residues: CASSLSSAVPTGELFF. The CDR3 DNA sequence: TGCGCCAGCAGCTTAAGCAGCGCCGTCCCCACCGGGGAGCTGTTTTTT. The chain couples TRBV5-1 to TRBJ2-2; D is unclear. The V and J ends lost 2 bases and 4 bases respectively, with 15 bases between them. The length of the CDR3 is 16 residues. From germline, CDR1 is SGHRS and CDR2 YFSETQ.

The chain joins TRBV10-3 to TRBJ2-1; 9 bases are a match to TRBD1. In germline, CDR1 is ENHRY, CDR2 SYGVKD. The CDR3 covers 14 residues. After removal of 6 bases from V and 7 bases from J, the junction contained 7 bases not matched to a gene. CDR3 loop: CAISLSQGANEQFF. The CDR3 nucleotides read TGTGCCATCAGCCTTTCACAGGGGGCAAATGAGCAGTTCTTC.

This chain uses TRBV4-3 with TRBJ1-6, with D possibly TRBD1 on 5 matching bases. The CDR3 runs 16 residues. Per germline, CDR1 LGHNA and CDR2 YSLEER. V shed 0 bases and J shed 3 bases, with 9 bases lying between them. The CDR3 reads CASSQEGANYNSPLHF. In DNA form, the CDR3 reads TGCGCCAGCAGCCAAGAAGGGGCGAACTATAATTCACCCCTCCACTTT.

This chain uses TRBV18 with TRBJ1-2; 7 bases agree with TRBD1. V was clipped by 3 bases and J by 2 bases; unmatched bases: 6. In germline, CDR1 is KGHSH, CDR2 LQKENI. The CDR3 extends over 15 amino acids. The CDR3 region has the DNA TGTGCCAGCTCACCGGGGACAGCTCCAAACTATGGCTACACCTTC. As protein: CASSPGTAPNYGYTF.

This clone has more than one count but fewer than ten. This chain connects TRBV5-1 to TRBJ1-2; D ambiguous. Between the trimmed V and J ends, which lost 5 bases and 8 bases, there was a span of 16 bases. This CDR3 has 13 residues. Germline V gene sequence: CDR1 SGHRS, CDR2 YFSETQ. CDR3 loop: CASSPDWTLGYTF. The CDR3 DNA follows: TGCGCCAGCAGTCCGGACTGGACTCTGGGCTACACCTTC.

The CDR3 is CASSTPPSGGTEAFF. The CDR3 DNA sequence: TGTGCCAGCAGCACTCCCCCGTCGGGGGGCACTGAAGCTTTCTTT. The chain employs TRBV9 and TRBJ1-1, with D possibly being TRBD1 (5 bases). V gave up 4 bases and J gave up 4 bases, with 17 bases separating them. The CDR3 contains 15 residues. Germline lookup yields CDR1 SGDLS and CDR2 YYNGEE.

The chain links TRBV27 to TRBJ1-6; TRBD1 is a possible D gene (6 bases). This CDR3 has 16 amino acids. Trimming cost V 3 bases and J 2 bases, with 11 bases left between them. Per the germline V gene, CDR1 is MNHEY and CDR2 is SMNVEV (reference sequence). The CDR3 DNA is TGTGCCAGCAGTTTTCTCAGGGGAACCTATAATTCACCCCTCCACTTT. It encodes CASSFLRGTYNSPLHF.

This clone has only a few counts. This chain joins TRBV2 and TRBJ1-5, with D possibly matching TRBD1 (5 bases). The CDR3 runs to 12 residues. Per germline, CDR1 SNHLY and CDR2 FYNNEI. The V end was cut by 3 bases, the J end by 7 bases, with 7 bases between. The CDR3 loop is CASSEQGQPQHF. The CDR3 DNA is TGTGCCAGCAGTGAGCAGGGCCAGCCCCAGCATTTT.

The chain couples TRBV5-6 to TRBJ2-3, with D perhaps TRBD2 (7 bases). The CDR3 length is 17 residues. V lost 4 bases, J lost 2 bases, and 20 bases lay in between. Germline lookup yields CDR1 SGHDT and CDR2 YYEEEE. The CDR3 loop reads CASSGDVTGGPTDTQYF. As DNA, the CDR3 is TGTGCCAGCAGCGGGGACGTCACCGGGGGGCCCACAGATACGCAGTATTTT.

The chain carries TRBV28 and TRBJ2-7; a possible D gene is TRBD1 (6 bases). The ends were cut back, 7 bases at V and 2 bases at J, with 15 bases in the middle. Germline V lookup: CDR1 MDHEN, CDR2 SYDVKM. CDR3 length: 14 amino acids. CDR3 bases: TGTGCCAGCATATCTGGGGGCCCCACCTACGAGCAGTACTTC. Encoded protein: CASISGGPTYEQYF. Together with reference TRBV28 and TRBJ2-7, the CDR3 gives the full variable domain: DVKVTQSSRYLVKRTGEKVFLECVQDMDHENMFWYRQDPGLGLRLIYFSYDVKMKEKGDIPEGYSVSREKKERFSLILESASTNQTSMYLCASISGGPTYEQYFGPGTRLTVT.

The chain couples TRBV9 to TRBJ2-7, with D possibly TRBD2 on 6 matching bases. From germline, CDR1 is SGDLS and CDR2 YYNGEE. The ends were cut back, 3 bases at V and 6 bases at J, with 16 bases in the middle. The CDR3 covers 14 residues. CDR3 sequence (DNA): TGTGCCAGCAGCGATCACGGGACTTCTTCCGAGCAGTACTTC. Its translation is CASSDHGTSSEQYF.

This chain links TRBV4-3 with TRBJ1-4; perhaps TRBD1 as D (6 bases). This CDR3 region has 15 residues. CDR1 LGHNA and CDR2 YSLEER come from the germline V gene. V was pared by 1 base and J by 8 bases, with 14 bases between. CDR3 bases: TGCGCCAGCAGCCAAGTTCCTGCAGGGGAGGAAAAACTGTTTTTT. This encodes CASSQVPAGEEKLFF.

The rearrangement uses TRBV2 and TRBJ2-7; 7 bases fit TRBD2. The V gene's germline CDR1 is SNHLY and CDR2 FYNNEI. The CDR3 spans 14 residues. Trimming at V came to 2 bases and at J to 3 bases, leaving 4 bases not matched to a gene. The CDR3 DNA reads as TGTGCCAGCAGTGAACTTGCGGGGGACTACGAGCAGTACTTC. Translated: CASSELAGDYEQYF. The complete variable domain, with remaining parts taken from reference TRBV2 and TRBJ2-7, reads EPEVTQTPSHQVTQMGQEVILRCVPISNHLYFYWYRQILGQKVEFLVSFYNNEISEKSEIFDDQFSVERPDGSNFTLKIRSTKLEDSAMYFCASSELAGDYEQYFGPGTRLTVT.

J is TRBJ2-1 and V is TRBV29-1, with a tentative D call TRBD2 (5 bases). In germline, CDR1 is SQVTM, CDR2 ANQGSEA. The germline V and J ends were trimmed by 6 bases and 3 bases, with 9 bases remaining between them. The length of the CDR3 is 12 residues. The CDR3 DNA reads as TGCAGCGTCCTGAGGGTCTACAATGAGCAGTTCTTC. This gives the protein CSVLRVYNEQFF.

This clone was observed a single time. The CDR3: CASSVQSNTEAFF. As DNA, the CDR3 is TGTGCCAGCAGCGTCCAGTCGAACACTGAAGCTTTCTTT. This chain connects TRBV9 to TRBJ1-1, with D unresolved. Per the germline V gene, CDR1 is SGDLS and CDR2 is YYNGEE. The V end was cut by 2 bases, the J end by 1 base, with 6 bases between. This CDR3 has 13 residues.

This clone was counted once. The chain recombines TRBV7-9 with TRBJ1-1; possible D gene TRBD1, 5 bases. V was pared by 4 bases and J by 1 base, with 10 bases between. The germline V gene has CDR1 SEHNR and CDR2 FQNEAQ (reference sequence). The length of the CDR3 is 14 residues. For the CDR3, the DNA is TGTGCCAGCAGCTCCCGACAGCCGAACACTGAAGCTTTCTTT. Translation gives CASSSRQPNTEAFF.

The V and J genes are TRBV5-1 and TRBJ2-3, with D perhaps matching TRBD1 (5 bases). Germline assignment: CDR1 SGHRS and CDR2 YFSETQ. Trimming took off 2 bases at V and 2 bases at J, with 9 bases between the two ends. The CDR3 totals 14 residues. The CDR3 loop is CASSFSGITDTQYF. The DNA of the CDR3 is TGCGCCAGCAGCTTTTCAGGGATCACAGATACGCAGTATTTT.

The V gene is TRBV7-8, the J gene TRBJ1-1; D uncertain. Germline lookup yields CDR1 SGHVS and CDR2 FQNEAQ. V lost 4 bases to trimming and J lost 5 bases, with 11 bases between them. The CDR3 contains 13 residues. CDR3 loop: CASSSLLKTEAFF. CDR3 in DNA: TGTGCCAGCAGCTCCCTGTTAAAAACTGAAGCTTTCTTT.

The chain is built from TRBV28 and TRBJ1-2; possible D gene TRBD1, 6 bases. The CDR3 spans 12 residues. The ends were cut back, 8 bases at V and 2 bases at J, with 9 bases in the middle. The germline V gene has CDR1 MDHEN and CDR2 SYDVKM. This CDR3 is CASWGLNYGYTF. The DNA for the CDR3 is TGTGCCAGCTGGGGGCTGAACTATGGCTACACCTTC.

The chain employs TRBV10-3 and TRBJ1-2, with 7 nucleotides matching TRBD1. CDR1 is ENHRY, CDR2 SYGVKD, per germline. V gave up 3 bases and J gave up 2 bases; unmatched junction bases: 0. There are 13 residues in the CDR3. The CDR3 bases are TGTGCCATCAGTGAACAGGGGAACTATGGCTACACCTTC. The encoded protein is CAISEQGNYGYTF.

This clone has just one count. DNA of the CDR3: TGTGCCAGCAGCCCCCTAGCGGGTAGCACAGATACGCAGTATTTT. This translates into CASSPLAGSTDTQYF. V gene TRBV7-8 combines with J gene TRBJ2-3, with 8 bases lining up with TRBD2. Per germline, CDR1 SGHVS and CDR2 FQNEAQ. The CDR3 runs to 15 residues. After removal of 5 bases from V and 0 bases from J, the junction contained 4 bases not matched to a gene.

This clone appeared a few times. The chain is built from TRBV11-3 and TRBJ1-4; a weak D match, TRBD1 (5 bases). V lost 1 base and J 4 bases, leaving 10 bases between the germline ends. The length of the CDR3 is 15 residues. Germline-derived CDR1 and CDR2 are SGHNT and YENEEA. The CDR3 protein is CASSLASGINEKLFF. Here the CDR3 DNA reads TGTGCCAGCAGCTTAGCGTCAGGGATTAATGAAAAACTGTTTTTT.

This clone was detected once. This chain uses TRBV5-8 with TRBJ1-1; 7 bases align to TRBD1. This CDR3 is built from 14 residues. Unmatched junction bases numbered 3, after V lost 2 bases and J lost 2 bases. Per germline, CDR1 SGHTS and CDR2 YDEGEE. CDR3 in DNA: TGTGCCAGCAGCTTACGGACAGGCAACACTGAAGCTTTCTTT. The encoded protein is CASSLRTGNTEAFF.